This T cell receptor beta chain was observed in a study of T-cell memory formation after mild COVID-19. One entry per CDR3 protein, called by TCRdb with MiXCR from the 5' RACE reads. There are about 360,000 distinct CDR3 sequences in the sample; roughly 14% occur only once, and under 25% lies in the top ten. Concerning this clonotype itself: Its antigen is not identified.

Findings of the study overall: Second-wave clones peaking on day 37 lacked confirmed SARS-CoV-2 specificity. Contracting CD4+ clones lay largely in CM and EM, with CD8+ ones residing in EMRA. Clones that shrank (day 15 to 85) were balanced CD4/CD8, whereas later expanders leaned CD4+. Memory cells collected pre-infection included some clones that later responded, suggesting cross-reactive memory joined.

V lost 9 bases to trimming and J lost 5 bases; unmatched junction nucleotides: 20. CDR1 and CDR2 from the germline V gene are SGHRS and YFSETQ. CDR3 size: 19 residues. Sequencing was performed on PBMCs or a T cell subset sorted from them (not recorded which). The J gene is TRBJ2-5, the V gene TRBV5-1; 15 nucleotides match TRBD2. The TCR comes from a young man who had mild COVID-19 (a few samples of this study predate the infection). Cell type and time point are not known. In DNA, the CDR3 is TGCGCCAACCCCCCTCCGAGGACTAGCGGGGGGGCGATAACGGAGACCCAGTACTTC. Protein sequence: CANPPPRTSGGAITETQYF.